Each of the 19 T cell receptor beta chains below was sequenced from the same sample in a study of OX40 agonist ivuxolimab in advanced cancers. Assay used: immunoSEQ multiplex PCR; TCRdb lists only in-frame clones, some missing. The table shows some 66,000 clones, with roughly 87% occurring only once. The specimen comprised CD4+ or CD8+ T cells sorted from blood, sampled in a trial of the OX40 agonist ivuxolimab. The receptor set was obtained from an adult with an advanced solid tumor such as melanoma, head and neck, liver or kidney cancer.

The chain links TRBV7-8 to TRBJ2-1; 11 positions match TRBD1. Losses at the gene ends were 4 bases for V and 10 bases for J; bases not matched to a gene: 9. The length of the CDR3 is 15 residues. Germline V gene sequence: CDR1 SGHVS, CDR2 FQNEAQ. The CDR3 coding sequence is TGTGCCAGCAGCTCTACCGGGACAGGGGGTTGGGAGCAGTTCTTC. Encoded protein: CASSSTGTGGWEQFF.

This sequence joins TRBV6-5 and TRBJ2-7; D might be TRBD1 (7 bases). With 0 bases removed from V and 3 bases from J, the gap between germline ends came to 12 bases. CDR1 is MNHEY, CDR2 SVGAGI, per germline. The CDR3 covers 15 residues. CDR3 residues: CASSYSGGQIYEQYF. Here the CDR3 DNA reads TGTGCCAGCAGTTACTCGGGGGGACAGATCTACGAGCAGTACTTC.

The chain recombines TRBV10-2 with TRBJ2-1; 10 nucleotides align to TRBD1. The junction had 2 bases not matched to a gene; V was cut back by 3 bases and J by 0 bases. Germline values: CDR1 WSHSY, CDR2 SAAADI. CDR3 length: 16 amino acids. CDR3 sequence (DNA): TGCGCCAGCAGTGAAGGGGACAGGGGCTCCTACAATGAGCAGTTCTTC. Encoded protein: CASSEGDRGSYNEQFF.

The chain links TRBV18 to TRBJ2-1; no reliable D call. V lost 7 bases and J 7 bases, leaving 8 bases between the germline ends. The germline gives CDR1 KGHSH, CDR2 LQKENI. The CDR3 sequence is 11 residues long. CDR3 loop: CASLDLNEQFF. CDR3 DNA sequence: TGTGCCAGCTTGGACCTTAATGAGCAGTTCTTC.

The genes are TRBV28 and TRBJ1-2, with no clear D. V lost 5 bases, J lost 4 bases, and 14 bases lay in between. Germline V CDR1 and CDR2: MDHEN, SYDVKM. CDR3 length equals 14 residues. The CDR3 sequence is CASSPDGYFYGYTF. CDR3 DNA: TGTGCCAGCAGTCCCGATGGGTACTTCTATGGCTACACCTTC.

This chain uses TRBV11-2 with TRBJ2-5, with D possibly TRBD1 on 5 matching bases. The germline CDR1 and CDR2 sequences are SGHAT and FQNNGV. The CDR3 sequence is 11 residues long. With 8 bases removed from V and 6 bases from J, the gap between germline ends came to 10 bases. The CDR3 protein is CASATVQTQYF. DNA for the CDR3: TGTGCCAGCGCGACAGTGCAGACCCAGTACTTC.

This clone was detected once. V is TRBV27 and J is TRBJ2-3; D may be TRBD1 (5 bases). The CDR3 length is 13 residues. Germline V gives CDR1 MNHEY, CDR2 SMNVEV (reference sequence). V was trimmed by 3 bases and J by 6 bases, leaving 10 bases between them. The CDR3 DNA reads as TGTGCCAGCAGTTTTCTGGGGCGGGATACGCAGTATTTT. This encodes CASSFLGRDTQYF.

The chain joins TRBV19 to TRBJ2-1; a possible D gene is TRBD1 (5 bases). Germline V gene data show CDR1 as LNHDA and CDR2 as SQIVND (reference sequence). CDR3 length: 15 residues. The V end was cut by 7 bases, the J end by 5 bases, with 18 bases between. The CDR3 coding sequence is TGTGCCAGTAAAACCAATAGGGGAATAGACAATGAGCAGTTCTTC. It encodes CASKTNRGIDNEQFF.

This sequence joins TRBV11-3 and TRBJ2-5; D gene uncertain. Germline CDR1 and CDR2: SGHNT and YENEEA. Trimming removed 1 base from V and 5 bases from J, with 14 bases in between. CDR3 length: 15 amino acids. DNA of the CDR3: TGTGCCAGCAGCTTAGTGGCCGGAGCCGGGGAGACCCAGTACTTC. As protein: CASSLVAGAGETQYF.

CDR3 nucleotides: TGTGCCAGCAGCCACTCGCCAGGGGGCAGGTACGAGCAGTACTTC. As protein: CASSHSPGGRYEQYF. This chain uses TRBV6-6 with TRBJ2-7, with 8 bases fitting TRBD1. Germline CDR1 reads MNHNY; CDR2 reads SVGAGI (reference sequence). V gave up 6 bases and J gave up 4 bases; unmatched junction bases: 11. There are 15 residues in the CDR3.

This clone was observed once. The chain links TRBV5-1 to TRBJ2-5; 10 bases are a match to TRBD1. Trimming took 4 bases from V and 4 from J; bases not matched to a gene: 7. CDR1 SGHRS and CDR2 YFSETQ come from the germline V gene. This CDR3 region has 15 residues. The CDR3 sequence is CASSTTGTGVETQYF. CDR3 DNA sequence: TGCGCCAGCAGCACGACCGGGACAGGGGTAGAGACCCAGTACTTC.

The V call is TRBV11-2, the J call TRBJ2-7; 10 nucleotides match TRBD2. Germline lookup yields CDR1 SGHAT and CDR2 FQNNGV. The CDR3 is 17 amino acids. After removal of 3 bases from V and 2 bases from J, the junction contained 10 bases not matched to a gene. CDR3 in DNA: TGTGCCAGCAGCTTGTTCCTTGGACTAGCGGCCGCCTACGAGCAGTACTTC. Protein sequence: CASSLFLGLAAAYEQYF.

The chain combines TRBV15 with TRBJ1-5, with D perhaps matching TRBD1 (6 bases). The germline V gene encodes CDR1 LNHNV and CDR2 YYDKDF (reference sequence). V dropped 1 base and J dropped 6 bases, with 16 bases sitting between them. The CDR3 length is 16 residues. DNA of the CDR3: TGTGCCACCAGCAGAGGGGGCAGGGGTGGAATTCAGCCCCAGCATTTT. Translation gives CATSRGGRGGIQPQHF.

The chain couples TRBV27 to TRBJ2-1, with D perhaps matching TRBD1 (5 bases). The V end lost 0 bases, the J end lost 11 bases, and 14 bases lay between the germline ends. The CDR3 runs 14 residues. The germline CDR1 and CDR2 sequences are MNHEY and SMNVEV (reference sequence). CDR3 coding DNA: TGTGCCAGCAGTTTATCAGGGGTCCCCGGCAAGCAGTTCTTC. Residues: CASSLSGVPGKQFF.

This clone appeared a single time. The rearrangement uses TRBV28 and TRBJ2-4; D not certain. In germline, CDR1 is MDHEN, CDR2 SYDVKM. The CDR3 length is 14 residues. With 3 bases removed from V and 3 bases from J, the gap between germline ends came to 9 bases. The CDR3 reads CASSFAIVKNIQYF. CDR3 DNA sequence: TGTGCCAGCAGTTTTGCAATCGTCAAAAACATTCAGTACTTC.

The J gene is TRBJ1-2, the V gene TRBV6-1; 7 positions agree with TRBD1. With V trimmed by 2 bases and J by 4 bases, 10 bases remained unmatched. Germline-derived CDR1 and CDR2 are MNHNS and SASEGT. This CDR3 comprises 16 residues. Here the CDR3 DNA reads TGTGCCAGCAGTGAAATTGGGGCAGGGGGGATCTATGGCTACACCTTC. Translating gives CASSEIGAGGIYGYTF.

The rearrangement links TRBV27 to TRBJ1-2; TRBD1 might be the D (5 bases). Germline V gene sequence: CDR1 MNHEY, CDR2 SMNVEV (reference sequence). CDR3 length equals 15 residues. V gave up 4 bases and J gave up 2 bases, with 14 bases separating them. DNA for the CDR3: TGTGCCAGCAGTTCACCCGGGACCGCAAACTATGGCTACACCTTC. This gives the protein CASSSPGTANYGYTF.

The rearrangement joins TRBV21-1 to TRBJ2-5; the D call in the table, TRBD1, was not verified against the DNA. TRBV21-1 represents a pseudogene. The CDR3 is 16 residues long. The CDR3 loop reads CASSLRGDRDKETQYF. The CDR3 bases are TGTGCCAGCAGCCTAAGGGGGGACAGGGACAAAGAGACCCAGTACTTC.

J is TRBJ1-4 and V is TRBV27; TRBD1 matches at 8 bases. CDR1 is MNHEY and CDR2 is SMNVEV in the germline V gene (reference sequence). The trim removed 5 bases at V and 4 bases at J, leaving 3 bases unmatched. This CDR3 spans 14 amino acids. CDR3 DNA: TGTGCCAGCAGTCTTACAGGGGGTAATGAAAAACTGTTTTTT. It yields the protein CASSLTGGNEKLFF.